Reported below is one T cell receptor beta chain. Its specificity is not known. The data derive from a study of beta chain features in type 1 diabetes. The CDR3 has 16 residues. The germline CDR1 and CDR2 sequences are LGHNA and YSLEER. Trimming removed 0 bases from V and 5 bases from J, with 13 bases in between. Study findings and constraints: Moderate but significant shortening of TCRB CDR3s was recorded in all four CD4+ subsets from Type 1 diabetes patients. Among type 1 diabetes patients, VDJ junctions had fewer insertions and more deletions. Any role of HLA type in TCRB rearrangement remained unresolved here.

cDNA synthesis used the whole RNA isolate, giving expressed TCRB sequences. Here immunoSEQ multiplex PCR was the method, and the copy in TCRdb shows in-frame clones only, minus some. The profile shows nearly 350,000 clones, approximately 10% of them singletons. The chain is built from TRBV4-3 and TRBJ1-4, with D possibly matching TRBD1 (5 bases). The specimen was central memory CD4+ T cells from blood. This sequence originates from a man younger than 40 with type 1 diabetes. The CDR3 DNA reads TGCGCCAGCAGCCAAGAAGTCTACAGGTTCAATGAAAAACTGTTTTTT. Residues: CASSQEVYRFNEKLFF.